Below are 22 T cell receptor beta chains sequenced from a single sample in a study of cytomegalovirus exposure and HLA in healthy donors. The method was immunoSEQ multiplex PCR; TCRdb's version includes in-frame clones alone and lacks a portion of them. Of roughly 220,000 clones in the sample, 75% to 95% were seen once. Sequenced sample: PBMCs. These TCRs come from a woman younger than 30 in good health and CMV-seronegative.

V usage is TRBV5-4 and J usage is TRBJ1-2, with 9 bases fitting TRBD1. The CDR3 has 16 residues. Germline-derived CDR1 and CDR2 are SGHNT and YYREEE (reference sequence). V gave up 4 bases and J gave up 4 bases; unmatched junction bases: 11. The CDR3 sequence: CASSPEQGAVVYGYTF. In DNA, the CDR3 is TGTGCCAGCAGCCCGGAACAGGGGGCGGTTGTCTATGGCTACACCTTC. The variable domain in full, completed from reference TRBV5-4 and TRBJ1-2, reads ETGVTQSPTHLIKTRGQQVTLRCSSQSGHNTVSWYQQALGQGPQFIFQYYREEENGRGNFPPRFSGLQFPNYSSELNVNALELDDSALYLCASSPEQGAVVYGYTFGSGTRLTVV.

The genes are TRBV7-9 and TRBJ2-2; TRBD2 is a possible D gene (6 bases). Trimming stripped 5 bases from V and 1 base from J, with 17 bases between. Germline V gene lookup returns CDR1 SEHNR and CDR2 FQNEAQ (reference sequence). The CDR3 runs to 17 residues. The CDR3 is CASSPTPGSVNTGELFF. CDR3 nucleotide sequence: TGTGCCAGCAGCCCAACCCCCGGGAGCGTGAACACCGGGGAGCTGTTTTTT.

About this clone itself: Additional DNA sequences in this sample encode the identical CDR3. This sequence joins TRBV27 and TRBJ2-7; a possible D gene is TRBD1 (6 bases). CDR1 is MNHEY and CDR2 is SMNVEV in the germline V gene (reference sequence). The CDR3 covers 14 residues. The ends were cut back, 5 bases at V and 0 bases at J, with 11 bases in the middle. The CDR3 spells CASSPKDSSYEQYF. In nucleotides, the CDR3 is TGTGCCAGCAGTCCTAAGGACAGCTCCTACGAGCAGTACTTC.

This clone was seen just once. Other DNA sequences in the same sample also yield this CDR3. The V gene is TRBV4-1, the J gene TRBJ2-7; D not certain. The CDR3 is made up of 14 amino acids. Deletions cut 1 base from V and 3 bases from J, with 10 bases between. The germline V gene encodes CDR1 MGHRA and CDR2 YSYEKL. CDR3 DNA: TGCGCCAGCAGCCAAGGTGAGGAAGGCTACGAGCAGTACTTC. It codes for CASSQGEEGYEQYF.

This clone was detected a few times. The gene calls are TRBV5-1 and TRBJ1-1; 10 bases line up with TRBD1. Germline CDR1 SGHRS, CDR2 YFSETQ. The V gene end was trimmed by 6 bases and the J gene end by 0 bases; junction bases not matched to a gene: 2. This CDR3 is 14 amino acids long. The CDR3 is CASKTGGLNTEAFF. In DNA, the CDR3 is TGCGCCAGCAAGACAGGGGGCCTGAACACTGAAGCTTTCTTT. Drawing the rest from reference TRBV5-1 and TRBJ1-1, the complete variable domain is KAGVTQTPRYLIKTRGQQVTLSCSPISGHRSVSWYQQTPGQGLQFLFEYFSETQRNKGNFPGRFSGRQFSNSRSEMNVSTLELGDSALYLCASKTGGLNTEAFFGQGTRLTVV.

V gene TRBV19 combines with J gene TRBJ1-2; D ambiguous. V lost 4 bases and J lost 4, with 10 bases in between. Looked up from germline, CDR1 is LNHDA and CDR2 is SQIVND (reference sequence). This CDR3 contains 13 residues. The DNA for the CDR3 is TGTGCCAGTAGTACTGCTCCTATCTATGGCTACACCTTC. Translated: CASSTAPIYGYTF.

V is TRBV27 and J is TRBJ1-1, with D perhaps matching TRBD1 (5 bases). The CDR3 consists of 14 residues. Trimming left V 3 bases short and J 3 bases short, with 11 bases between. Germline CDR1 and CDR2: MNHEY and SMNVEV (reference sequence). The CDR3 spells CASSLTEGDTEAFF. The DNA of the CDR3 is TGTGCCAGCAGTTTGACGGAAGGGGACACTGAAGCTTTCTTT.

V and J are TRBV27 and TRBJ2-1; 8 bases align to TRBD1. Germline trimming cut 6 bases from V and 1 base from J; bases unmatched to any gene: 5. Per germline, CDR1 MNHEY and CDR2 SMNVEV (reference sequence). CDR3 length equals 15 residues. DNA for the CDR3: TGTGCCAGCAGACTGCGGACAGGGTCCTACAATGAGCAGTTCTTC. Translation: CASRLRTGSYNEQFF.

The chain carries TRBV5-1 and TRBJ2-5; 10 bases match TRBD1. The germline gives CDR1 SGHRS, CDR2 YFSETQ. This CDR3 contains 15 residues. V trimming: 0 bases; J trimming: 5 bases; junction bases outside the gene matches: 4. This CDR3 is CASSLVGTGEETQYF. The CDR3 DNA reads TGCGCCAGCAGCTTGGTTGGGACAGGGGAGGAGACCCAGTACTTC.

The chain employs TRBV4-1 and TRBJ2-3, with 11 bases fitting TRBD2. CDR1 MGHRA and CDR2 YSYEKL come from the germline V gene. The CDR3 has 19 amino acids. J gave up 0 bases and V 8 bases, and 16 bases lay outside the gene matches. The CDR3 sequence is CASLPRASGRLTSTDTQYF. For the CDR3, the DNA is TGCGCCAGCCTACCCAGGGCTAGCGGGAGGTTGACTAGCACAGATACGCAGTATTTT.

The CDR3 bases are TGTGCTAGTGGTTTGGTCTTGACAGGGAACACTGAAGCTTTCTTT. As protein: CASGLVLTGNTEAFF. The chain joins TRBV12-5 to TRBJ1-1, with a weak D call TRBD1 (6 bases). The CDR3 is made up of 15 amino acids. V gave up 0 bases and J gave up 1 base, with 9 bases separating them. CDR1 and CDR2 from the germline V gene are LGHNT and FRNRAP.

The rearrangement joins TRBV6-1 to TRBJ1-5; the D gene is possibly TRBD1 (5 bases). There are 14 residues in the CDR3. V lost 4 bases to trimming and J lost 6 bases, with 13 bases between them. Germline V gene data show CDR1 as MNHNS and CDR2 as SASEGT. The CDR3 DNA reads as TGTGCCAGCAGTGGAGGGTTGGGGGGTCAGCCCCAGCATTTT. Its translation: CASSGGLGGQPQHF.

The chain carries TRBV11-3 and TRBJ2-1; D not resolved. Trimming shortened V by 4 bases and J by 6 bases, and 10 bases separated the two germline ends. CDR1 SGHNT and CDR2 YENEEA come from the germline V gene. The CDR3 sequence is 13 residues long. In DNA form, the CDR3 reads TGTGCCAGCAGCTACGGTCCTTTCAATGAGCAGTTCTTC. This gives the protein CASSYGPFNEQFF.

The V call is TRBV18, the J call TRBJ1-2; D is perhaps TRBD1 (5 bases). CDR1 and CDR2 (germline): KGHSH, LQKENI. The CDR3 extends over 14 amino acids. V was cut by 3 bases and J by 2 bases, with 10 bases left in between. This CDR3 is CASSPVGANYGYTF. The CDR3 DNA reads as TGTGCCAGCTCACCGGTAGGGGCAAACTATGGCTACACCTTC.

CDR3 bases: TGTGCCAGCAGCTTAGTCGGTCAAGGGGAGTACTTC. It codes for CASSLVGQGEYF. This chain uses TRBV11-2 with TRBJ2-5; D perhaps matches TRBD1 (5 bases). Trimming pared 1 base from V and 12 bases from J, leaving 12 bases between. From germline, CDR1 is SGHAT and CDR2 FQNNGV. The CDR3 loop spans 12 amino acids.

V is TRBV7-2 and J is TRBJ1-2; D gene uncertain. Germline CDR1 is SGHTA and CDR2 is FQGNSA. The CDR3 is 11 residues long. The V end was cut by 6 bases, the J end by 3 bases, with 5 bases between. The CDR3 sequence is CASSPDYGYTF. In DNA, the CDR3 is TGTGCCAGCAGTCCGGACTATGGCTACACCTTC.

The V call is TRBV2, the J call TRBJ1-2, with a possible D match to TRBD1 (5 bases). There are 19 residues in the CDR3. Germline CDR1 SNHLY, CDR2 FYNNEI. V lost 0 bases to trimming and J lost 4 bases, with 24 bases between them. Here the CDR3 DNA reads TGTGCCAGCAGTGAAGCCGGGGGGGGGTACACCCGGTCTGGCTATGGCTACACCTTC. Amino acid sequence: CASSEAGGGYTRSGYGYTF.

CDR3 coding DNA: TGTGCCAGCAGCGGGCGACAGAACACTGAAGCTTTCTTT. It is translated as CASSGRQNTEAFF. The genes are TRBV9 and TRBJ1-1; D gene uncertain. This CDR3 has 13 residues. The V and J ends lost 3 bases and 1 base respectively, with 7 bases between them. Per germline, CDR1 SGDLS and CDR2 YYNGEE.

The V call is TRBV6-1, the J call TRBJ2-7; tentative D call: TRBD1 (6 bases). Germline V gives CDR1 MNHNS, CDR2 SASEGT. Trimming removed 5 bases at V and 1 base at J, with 9 bases between. This CDR3 region has 13 residues. For the CDR3, the DNA is TGTGCCAGCAGTCGAAGGGGGTCCTACGAGCAGTACTTC. Its protein is CASSRRGSYEQYF.

The chain carries TRBV4-2 and TRBJ1-2, with TRBD1 as a possible D gene (6 bases). CDR1 LGHNA and CDR2 YNFKEQ come from the germline V gene. The length of the CDR3 is 10 residues. The germline V and J ends were trimmed by 5 bases and 8 bases, with 6 bases remaining between them. The CDR3 DNA follows: TGTGCCAGCAGCGGGACAGGCTACACCTTC. Protein product: CASSGTGYTF.

The CDR3, as DNA: TGCGCCAGCAGCTTGGTCGGGACAGGAGTAGTGGATGAGCAGTTCTTC. It is translated as CASSLVGTGVVDEQFF. The V and J genes are TRBV5-1 and TRBJ2-1, with 8 bases aligning to TRBD1. V trimming: 0 bases; J trimming: 8 bases; junction bases outside the gene matches: 10. The CDR3 extends over 16 amino acids. Per the germline V gene, CDR1 is SGHRS and CDR2 is YFSETQ.

The chain employs TRBV6-1 and TRBJ1-5, with no clear D. V was shortened by 0 bases and J by 5 bases, with 11 bases between the two germline ends. The CDR3 length is 15 residues. CDR1 is MNHNS, CDR2 SASEGT, per germline. CDR3 DNA sequence: TGTGCCAGCAGTGAAGCAGGTGGGAGCCATCAGCCCCAGCATTTT. This translates into CASSEAGGSHQPQHF.